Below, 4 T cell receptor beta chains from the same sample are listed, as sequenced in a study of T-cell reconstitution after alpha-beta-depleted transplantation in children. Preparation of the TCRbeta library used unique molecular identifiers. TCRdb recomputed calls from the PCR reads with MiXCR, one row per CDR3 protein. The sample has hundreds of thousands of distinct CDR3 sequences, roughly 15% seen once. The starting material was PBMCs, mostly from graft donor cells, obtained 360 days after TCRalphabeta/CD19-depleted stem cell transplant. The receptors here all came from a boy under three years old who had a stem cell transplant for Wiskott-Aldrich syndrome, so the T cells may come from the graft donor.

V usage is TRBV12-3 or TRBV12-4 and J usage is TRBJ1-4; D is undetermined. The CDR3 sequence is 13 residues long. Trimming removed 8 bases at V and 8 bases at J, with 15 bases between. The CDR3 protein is CASSRLGIEKLFF. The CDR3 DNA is TGTGCCAGCTCCCGATTGGGGATCGAAAAACTGTTTTTT.

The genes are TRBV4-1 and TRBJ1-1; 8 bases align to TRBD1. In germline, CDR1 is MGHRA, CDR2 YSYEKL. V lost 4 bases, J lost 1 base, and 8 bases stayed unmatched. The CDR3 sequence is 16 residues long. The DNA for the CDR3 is TGCGCCAGCAGCCCTCGACAGGGGAGGAGGAACACTGAAGCTTTCTTT. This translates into CASSPRQGRRNTEAFF.

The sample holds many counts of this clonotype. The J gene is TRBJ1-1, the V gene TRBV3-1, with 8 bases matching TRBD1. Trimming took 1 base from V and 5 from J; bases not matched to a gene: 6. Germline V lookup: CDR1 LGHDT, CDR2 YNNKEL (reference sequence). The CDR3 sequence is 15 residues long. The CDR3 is CASSQGSRGQTEAFF. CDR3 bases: TGTGCCAGCAGCCAAGGAAGCAGGGGGCAGACTGAAGCTTTCTTT.

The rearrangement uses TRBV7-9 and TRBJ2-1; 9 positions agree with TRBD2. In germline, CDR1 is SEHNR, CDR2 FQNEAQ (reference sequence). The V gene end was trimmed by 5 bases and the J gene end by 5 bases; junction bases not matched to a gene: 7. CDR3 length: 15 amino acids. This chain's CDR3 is CASSLFAGGDNEQFF. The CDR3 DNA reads TGTGCCAGCAGCCTCTTCGCGGGAGGGGACAATGAGCAGTTCTTC.